This T cell receptor (beta chain) was observed in a study of blood T cell repertoires in COVID-19. The method was immunoSEQ multiplex PCR; TCRdb's version includes in-frame clones alone and lacks a portion of them. The data contain about 100,000 clones, around 74% of them seen just once; the ten biggest clones take up around 18%. Sequencing was carried out using peripheral blood. The receptor was derived from an elderly woman with active or convalescent COVID-19.

CDR3 protein: CASKAGVIMNTEAFF. CDR3 sequence (DNA): TGTGCCAGCAAGGCAGGGGTTATTATGAACACTGAAGCTTTCTTT. The chain has TRBV7-2 and TRBJ1-1; TRBD1 is a possible D gene (6 bases). This CDR3 comprises 15 residues. V lost 7 bases to trimming and J lost 0 bases, with 15 bases between them. Germline CDR1 and CDR2: SGHTA and FQGNSA.